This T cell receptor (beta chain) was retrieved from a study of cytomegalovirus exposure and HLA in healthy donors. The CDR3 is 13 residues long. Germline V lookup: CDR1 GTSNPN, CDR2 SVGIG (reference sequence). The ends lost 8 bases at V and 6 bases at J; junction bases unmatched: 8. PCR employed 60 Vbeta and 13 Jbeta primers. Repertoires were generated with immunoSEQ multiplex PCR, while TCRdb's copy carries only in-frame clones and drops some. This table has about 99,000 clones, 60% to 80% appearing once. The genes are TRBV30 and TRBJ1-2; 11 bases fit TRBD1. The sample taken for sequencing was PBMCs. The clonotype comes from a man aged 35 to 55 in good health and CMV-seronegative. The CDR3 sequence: CATPGTGGNGYTF. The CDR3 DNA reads TGTGCCACCCCAGGGACAGGGGGAAATGGCTACACCTTC.